This TCR beta chain came from a study of blood T cell repertoires in COVID-19 (dated by TCRdb to the early 2020s). Looking at the study overall: The collaborator samples originated in the United States, Italy and Spain and spanned the acute and convalescent phases of COVID-19. A freely available public database, intended as a resource for researchers studying the immune response to SARS-CoV-2, is where the repertoires were released. Deeply sampled blood TCRbeta repertoires from subjects exposed to, actively infected with, or recovered from COVID-19 were included in the dataset. Samples came from the ongoing ImmuneRACE study (first 160 participants) plus 1,254 subjects from 6 global collaborators. The material from the prospective study consisted of cDNA or gDNA derived from T cells, B-cell-depleted T cells, or PBMCs. A de-identified subject ID, COVID-19 status, age in years and sex were almost always included in the sample metadata. HLA class I and class II types, where available, came from metadata supplied by the sample provider rather than from assay-based typing.

This clone was seen only a few times. Its antigen is unknown. It has no much larger one-base neighbor in the sample; base qualities were not kept. Points the paper makes about the study in general: The quantity of clinical and demographic metadata differed by source and by participant and was supplied without curation.

The CDR3 contains 13 residues, cysteine and phenylalanine counted. The kept DNA is CDR3 alone, 39 bases in frame from the first base. According to the germline V gene, CDR1 reads SGHAT and CDR2 reads FQNNGV. For this chain, trimming is 5 bases at the V end and 7 bases at the J end, and the number of junction bases without a gene match is 6. Each collaborating institution followed its own protocols to collect whole blood in K2EDTA tubes. Collaborator samples were shipped for TCRbeta analysis as frozen whole blood, isolated PBMCs, or DNA extracted from either sample type. TCRbeta CDR3 regions were amplified from genomic DNA using the immunoSEQ Assay, a bias-controlled multiplex PCR. Concerning the study's data processing: The number of nucleated cells in each sample was estimated by amplification of reference gene primers within the assay. Sequence reads were collapsed and filtered to measure the absolute abundance of every unique TCRbeta CDR3 rearrangement. For each sample, productive Simpson clonality was calculated as the square root of Simpson's diversity index over productive rearrangements. The table was pulled from immuneACCESS by TCRdb, which kept in-frame rearrangements only. Such tables lose some clones; where checked, under half of the loss comes from unresolved V genes, and the rest has no known cause. V, J and clone size are those of that table, while D and trimming were read from the DNA. Recorded for this sample are 200,000 or so clones; approximately 80% of them occurred a single time. 6.9% of the sample is in the top ten clones.

The sequenced material came from peripheral blood. The source of this sequence is a human donor with acute or convalescent COVID-19. The donor label of this sample is uncertain. The chain is encoded by TRBV11-2 joined to TRBJ1-2, and TRBD1 matches 8 of the central bases. At the DNA level, the sequence is TGTGCCAGCAGCGCCGGACAGGGCTTTGGCTACACCTTC. This gives the protein CASSAGQGFGYTF.